The 5 T cell receptor beta chains in this list originate from one sample, sequenced in a study of shared clonotypes between healthy human individuals. Generated by immunoSEQ multiplex PCR, the TCRdb table keeps only in-frame clones and is missing some. The data show 550,000 to 850,000 clones, over 65% seen once. Sequenced: memory CD4+ T cells sorted from blood. Documented subset: CD45RA-negative fraction. These receptors originate from a woman in her 30s in good health.

V is TRBV28 and J is TRBJ2-7; 7 positions agree with TRBD2. CDR1 is MDHEN, CDR2 SYDVKM, per germline. The CDR3 contains 15 residues. V was clipped by 3 bases and J by 3 bases; unmatched bases: 8. The CDR3 loop reads CASSFLGGGNYEQYF. CDR3 bases: TGTGCCAGCAGTTTCCTCGGGGGAGGGAACTACGAGCAGTACTTC.

The chain uses TRBV27 and TRBJ2-1, with 7 bases identical to TRBD2. Germline V lookup: CDR1 MNHEY, CDR2 SMNVEV (reference sequence). The V segment lost 6 bases and the J segment 2 bases; nucleotides outside the gene matches: 16. CDR3 length equals 18 residues. The CDR3 region has the DNA TGTGCCAGCAGAACCCACACGGTCCCCGGGACTACCTACAATGAGCAGTTCTTC. Encoded protein: CASRTHTVPGTTYNEQFF.

V is TRBV11-2 and J is TRBJ1-1; TRBD1 matches 10 bases. In germline, CDR1 is SGHAT, CDR2 FQNNGV. This CDR3 region has 15 residues. V trimming: 5 bases; J trimming: 7 bases; junction bases outside the gene matches: 10. In DNA form, the CDR3 reads TGTGCCAGCAGCCCAAGACAGGGGGCGCAAATTGAAGCTTTCTTT. Residues: CASSPRQGAQIEAFF.

V and J are TRBV28 and TRBJ2-7; 10 bases line up with TRBD2. Germline assignment: CDR1 MDHEN and CDR2 SYDVKM. The CDR3 is 12 amino acids. CDR3 sequence (DNA): TGTGCTACTGGACTAGCGGTTTACGAGCAGTACTTC. Its protein product is CATGLAVYEQYF.

This clone was recorded many times. This sequence joins TRBV7-2 and TRBJ2-5; 9 bases are shared with TRBD1. Germline-derived CDR1 and CDR2 are SGHTA and FQGNSA. Trimming cost V 4 bases and J 4 bases; bases outside gene matches: 7. The CDR3 spans 15 residues. The CDR3 spells CASSSQGAWGETQYF. The CDR3, as DNA: TGTGCCAGCAGCTCACAGGGGGCCTGGGGAGAGACCCAGTACTTC.